This T cell receptor beta chain emerged from a study of CD8+ T cells in alopecia areata. In the study overall: Tofacitinib lasted 6 to 18 months, then 6 months off drug. For treated patients, severity scores reflected the percentage of scalp area affected.

This clone was recorded a few times. Treatment of the sample: oral pan-JAK inhibitor, 5-10 mg twice daily. RNA extraction and reverse transcription yielded cDNA as sequencing template. The data were produced by immunoSEQ multiplex PCR, yet TCRdb's version contains in-frame clones alone and is incomplete. Among under 350,000 clones listed, 55% to 70% were seen once. The receptor was derived from a human donor with alopecia areata. The sample in question was CD4+ T cells sorted from blood, obtained at week 24, from a patient treated with tofacitinib.

The CDR3 loop reads CASSGTKGTEAFF. The CDR3 coding sequence is TGTGCCAGTAGCGGGACTAAGGGTACTGAAGCTTTCTTT. The V and J genes are TRBV19 and TRBJ1-1, with D possibly TRBD1 on 5 matching bases. Trimming removed 6 bases at V and 5 bases at J, with 13 bases between. This CDR3 comprises 13 residues. Germline values: CDR1 LNHDA, CDR2 SQIVND (reference sequence).